This TCR beta chain was sequenced in a study of T-cell reconstitution after alpha-beta-depleted transplantation in children. Unique molecular identifiers were used to barcode this TCRbeta library. TCRdb analysed the PCR reads with MiXCR anew, one entry per CDR3 protein. The sample has hundreds of thousands of distinct CDR3 sequences, under 15% seen once. Germline V gives CDR1 LGHDT, CDR2 YNNKEL (reference sequence). The CDR3 is 13 residues long. V was clipped by 4 bases and J by 1 base, with 7 bases between them. The TCR was taken from a human donor who donated a stem cell graft to a child with combined immunodeficiency. The chain employs TRBV3-1 and TRBJ1-1; no clear D gene. Source: PBMCs from the stem cell graft donor, taken from the stem cell graft. The CDR3, as DNA: TGTGCCAGCAGCCCTATGTCGAACACTGAAGCTTTCTTT. It is translated as CASSPMSNTEAFF.